A selection of T cell receptor beta chains follows, all from one sample in a study of neoadjuvant nivolumab and ipilimumab in lung cancer. Produced via immunoSEQ multiplex PCR; TCRdb's table is partial and in-frame only. Of about 8,600 clones detected, 60% to 85% appear once; the ten largest clones hold about 3.2%. Source: tumor tissue, taken after neoadjuvant nivolumab, alone or with ipilimumab, at or shortly before surgery. All receptors come from an adult with non-small cell lung cancer. Both conserved end residues are trimmed from each CDR3. Each record gives: J gene, V gene, CDR3 protein.

>TRBJ2-3|TRBV5-5
ASSRSGQISTDTQY
>TRBJ2-3|TRBV7-8
ASSLTGSSTDTQY
>TRBJ1-5|TRBV6-5
ASSSMDQPQH
>TRBJ1-1|TRBV10-3
AISLDRVEDTEAF
>TRBJ2-1|TRBV18
ASSPVAGSYNEQF
>TRBJ2-1|TRBV11-3
ASSATKGGRGNEQF
>TRBJ2-1|TRBV6-1
ASSGDSGAYNEQF
>TRBJ2-1|TRBV6-5
ASRVLAGAYNEQF
>TRBJ2-7|TRBV4-1
ASSQTTGRYEQY
>TRBJ1-4|TRBV27
ASSKITNEKLF
>TRBJ2-7|TRBV30
AWSPTGSEQY
>TRBJ1-4|TRBV4-2
ASSPRVMANEKLF
>TRBJ2-1|TRBV4-2
ASSQAGQIDNEQF
>TRBJ1-5|TRBV19
ASSIVGSPNQPQH
>TRBJ2-7|TRBV10-1
ASSGHSGGQGNEQY
>TRBJ2-7|TRBV5-4
ASSLTSGSPEQY
>TRBJ2-6|TRBV4-1
ASSPGQGVISGANVLT
>TRBJ2-5|TRBV5-1
ASSLAGKETQY
>TRBJ2-3|TRBV11-3
ASSLGSGSSADTQY
>TRBJ2-3|TRBV5-1
ASSWISGSSSDTQY
>TRBJ1-4|TRBV30
AWSVTGLPNEKLF
>TRBJ1-2|TRBV29-1
SVVWDRGGGYT
>TRBJ2-7|TRBV6-6
ASSYAGLAGVYEQY
>TRBJ1-4|TRBV27
ASRSAWGLDEKLF
>TRBJ2-5|TRBV27
ASNPLGIGEETQY
>TRBJ2-7|TRBV4-1
ASSQVAGGPYEQY
>TRBJ2-7|TRBV2
ASSPRGTSEYEQY
>TRBJ1-2|TRBV10-2
ASSSGNYGYT
>TRBJ1-3|TRBV9
ASSASDRSGGNTIY
>TRBJ2-7|TRBV10-1
ASSPTAAYEQY
>TRBJ1-5|TRBV30
AWSHLGSPNQPQH
>TRBJ2-3|TRBV20-1
SASDYSSQY
>TRBJ2-7|TRBV18
ASSPLGPGQGPYEQY
>TRBJ2-1|TRBV5-1
ASSLRTPRTNNEQF
>TRBJ1-4|TRBV28
ASRRYEKLF
>TRBJ2-3|TRBV7-9
ASSSTGTSVIQGADTQY
>TRBJ2-7|TRBV10-3
AISNSDPAYEQY
>TRBJ2-1|TRBV5-1
ASSRTAGVSYNEQF
>TRBJ2-7|TRBV1
TSSPETRTPYEQY
>TRBJ2-4|TRBV7-8
ASSLGQVENIQY
>TRBJ2-2|TRBV18
ASSPTNSNTGELF
>TRBJ1-2|TRBV4-2
ASSQETGFNYGYT
>TRBJ2-3|TRBV5-1
ASTAGAGDTQY
>TRBJ1-4|TRBV5-1
ASSLVQSTTNEKLF
>TRBJ1-1|TRBV19
ASSGGSNTEAF
>TRBJ2-7|TRBV9
ASSPARADSPYEQY
>TRBJ1-1|TRBV10-2
ASRGRTDEAF
>TRBJ2-2|TRBV6-5
ASSYRNRVTGELF
>TRBJ2-1|TRBV7-3
ASSLTLTSYNEQF